This passage covers 3 T cell receptor beta chains from one sample sequenced in a study of blood T cell repertoires in COVID-19. Clones were sequenced by immunoSEQ multiplex PCR, and TCRdb holds only the in-frame ones, with some missing. The data contain about 170,000 clones, 90% to 95% of them singletons. Sequenced: peripheral blood. Receptor source: a woman aged 50 to 65 with acute or convalescent COVID-19.

The J gene is TRBJ2-3, the V gene TRBV2; a possible D gene is TRBD1 (5 bases). Looked up from germline, CDR1 is SNHLY and CDR2 is FYNNEI. This CDR3 spans 13 amino acids. Trimming cost V 6 bases and J 5 bases, with 12 bases left between them. The CDR3 nucleotides are TGTGCCAGCAGGCGACAGTTCGGAGATACGCAGTATTTT. Translation: CASRRQFGDTQYF.

V is TRBV10-1 and J is TRBJ2-7; TRBD2 agrees at 7 bases. CDR3 size: 13 residues. CDR1 and CDR2 from the germline V gene are WNHNN and SYGVQD (reference sequence). Trimming took 0 bases from V and 7 from J; bases not matched to a gene: 3. The CDR3: CASSESLRGEQYF. The CDR3 nucleotides are TGCGCCAGCAGTGAGTCGCTGCGGGGGGAGCAGTACTTC.

The chain couples TRBV2 to TRBJ1-5; 7 bases align to TRBD1. The CDR3 contains 14 residues. Trimming took 7 bases from V and 6 from J; bases not matched to a gene: 9. From germline, CDR1 is SNHLY and CDR2 FYNNEI. CDR3: CASKEGAASQPQHF. CDR3 in DNA: TGTGCCAGCAAGGAGGGGGCGGCGAGTCAGCCCCAGCATTTT.